This T cell receptor beta chain came from a study of T cell responses to AZD1222 COVID-19 vaccine. Study-level results: Just 5 to 7 AZD1222 recipients were seropositive at baseline. None of the repertoires were sampled until the peak T cell response had passed. There were mostly white British donors and more females than males, and clonal diversity was possibly underestimated.

The V and J ends lost 3 bases and 1 base respectively, with 4 bases between them. This CDR3 region has 13 residues. Per germline, CDR1 LGHDT and CDR2 YNNKEL (reference sequence). Sequencing used immunoSEQ multiplex PCR; TCRdb keeps in-frame clones, though not all of them. The sample holds approximately 80,000 clones; approximately 86% are singletons and the top ten take 24%. About this clone itself: No antigen is known for it.

The chain joins TRBV3-1 (or the pseudogene TRBV3-2) to TRBJ1-5; D gene uncertain. The sample here was peripheral blood, taken on day 0 of AZD1222 vaccination. This TCR derives from an adult in good health. The CDR3, as DNA: TGTGCCAGCAGCCAGACGAGCAATCAGCCCCAGCATTTT. Translation gives CASSQTSNQPQHF.